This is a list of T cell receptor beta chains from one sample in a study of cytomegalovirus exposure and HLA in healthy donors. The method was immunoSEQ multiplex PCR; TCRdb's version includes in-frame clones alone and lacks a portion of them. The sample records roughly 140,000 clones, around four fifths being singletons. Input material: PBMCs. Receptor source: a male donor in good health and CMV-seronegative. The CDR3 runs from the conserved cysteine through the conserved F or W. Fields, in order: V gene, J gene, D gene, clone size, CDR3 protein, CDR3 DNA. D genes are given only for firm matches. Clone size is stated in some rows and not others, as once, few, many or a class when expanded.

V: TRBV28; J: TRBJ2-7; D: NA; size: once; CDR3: CASSYINTPRDSSYEQYF; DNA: TGTGCCAGCAGTTACATTAATACCCCCCGGGACTCTTCCTACGAGCAGTACTTC
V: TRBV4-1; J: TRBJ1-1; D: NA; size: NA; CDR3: CASSQDWQMNTEAFF; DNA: TGCGCCAGCAGCCAAGATTGGCAGATGAACACTGAAGCTTTCTTT
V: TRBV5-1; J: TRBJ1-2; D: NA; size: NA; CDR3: CASSPGGTNYGYTF; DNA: TGCGCCAGCAGCCCCGGGGGGACTAACTATGGCTACACCTTC
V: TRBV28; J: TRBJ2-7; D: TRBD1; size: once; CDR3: CASSFLDRSLYEQYF; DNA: TGTGCCAGCAGTTTTTTGGACAGGAGCCTCTACGAGCAGTACTTC
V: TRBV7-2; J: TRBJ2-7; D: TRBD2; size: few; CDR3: CASSLLAGGQYEQYF; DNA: TGTGCCAGCAGCTTACTAGCGGGAGGGCAATACGAGCAGTACTTC
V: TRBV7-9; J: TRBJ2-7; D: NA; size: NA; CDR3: CASSLVNRTTYEQYF; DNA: TGTGCCAGCAGCTTAGTGAACAGGACTACCTACGAGCAGTACTTC
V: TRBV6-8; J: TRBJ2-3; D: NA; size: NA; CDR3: CASPSGEADTQYF; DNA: TGTGCCAGCCCGTCGGGGGAGGCAGATACGCAGTATTTT
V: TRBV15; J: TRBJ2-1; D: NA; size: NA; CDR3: CATSRNSYRESFYNEQFF; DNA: TGTGCCACCAGCAGAAACTCATACAGGGAATCTTTCTACAATGAGCAGTTCTTC
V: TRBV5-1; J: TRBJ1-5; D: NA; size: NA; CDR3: CASSLGGEDSYSNQPQHF; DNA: TGCGCCAGCAGCTTGGGGGGCGAAGATTCTTATAGCAATCAGCCCCAGCATTTT
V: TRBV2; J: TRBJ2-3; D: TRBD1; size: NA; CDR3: CAGGQGTGLTDTQYF; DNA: TGTGCCGGGGGACAGGGTACGGGCTTAACAGATACGCAGTATTTT
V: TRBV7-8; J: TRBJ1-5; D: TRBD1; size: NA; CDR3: CASSGGQYNQPQHF; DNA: TGTGCCAGCAGCGGGGGACAGTACAATCAGCCCCAGCATTTT
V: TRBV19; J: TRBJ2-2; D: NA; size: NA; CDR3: CASSRRGTPTGELFF; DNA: TGTGCCAGTAGTCGGAGGGGAACCCCCACCGGGGAGCTGTTTTTT
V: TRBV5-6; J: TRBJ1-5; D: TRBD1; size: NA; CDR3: CASTSGTGLNQPQHF; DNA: TGTGCCAGCACCTCCGGGACAGGGCTCAATCAGCCCCAGCATTTT
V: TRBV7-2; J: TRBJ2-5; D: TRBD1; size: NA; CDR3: CASSRTGNRETQYF; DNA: TGTGCCAGCAGCCGGACAGGGAACAGGGAGACCCAGTACTTC
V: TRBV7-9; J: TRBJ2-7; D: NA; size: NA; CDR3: CSSSLFDEQYF; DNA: TGTTCCAGCAGCTTATTCGACGAGCAGTACTTC
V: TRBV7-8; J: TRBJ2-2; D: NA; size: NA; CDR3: CASSLGSASGRGELFF; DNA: TGTGCCAGCAGCTTAGGTTCGGCTAGTGGCCGTGGGGAGCTGTTTTTT
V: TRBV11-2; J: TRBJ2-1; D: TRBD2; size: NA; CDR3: CASSLVRLAGSLYNEQFF; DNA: TGTGCCAGCAGCTTAGTCCGGCTAGCGGGATCCCTTTACAATGAGCAGTTCTTC
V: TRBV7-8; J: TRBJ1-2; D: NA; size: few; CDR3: CASSPGTYYGYTF; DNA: TGTGCCAGCAGCCCCGGGACATACTATGGCTACACCTTC
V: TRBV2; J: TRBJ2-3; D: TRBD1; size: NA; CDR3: CASSRQGVAANTDTQYF; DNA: TGTGCCAGCAGTCGACAGGGGGTTGCGGCCAACACAGATACGCAGTATTTT
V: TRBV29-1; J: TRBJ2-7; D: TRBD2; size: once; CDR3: CSVKRTSAPYEQYF; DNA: TGCAGCGTAAAGAGGACTAGCGCGCCCTACGAGCAGTACTTC
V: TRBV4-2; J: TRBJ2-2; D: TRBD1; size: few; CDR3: CASSRGTENTGELFF; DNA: TGTGCCAGCAGCAGGGGGACAGAGAACACCGGGGAGCTGTTTTTT
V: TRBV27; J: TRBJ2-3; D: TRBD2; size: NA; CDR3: CASSWGGLAGDTQYF; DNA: TGTGCCAGCAGTTGGGGAGGACTAGCGGGAGATACGCAGTATTTT
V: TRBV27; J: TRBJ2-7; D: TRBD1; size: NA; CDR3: CASSYAGGSFYEQYF; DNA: TGTGCCAGCAGTTATGCAGGGGGTAGTTTCTACGAGCAGTACTTC